A single sample is the source of the 17 T cell receptor beta chains below, sequenced in a study of molecular identifiers for immune sequencing clone quantification. Using its own MiXCR run on the PCR reads, TCRdb lists one record per CDR3 protein. The profile shows roughly 8,000 distinct CDR3 sequences, about a third of them singletons. Sequences were obtained from naive CD8+ T cells from blood, with Jurkat cell RNA spiked in. The subset is: FACS-sorted CD8+CD4-CCR7+CD45RA+ naive T cells. Every receptor here comes from a human donor in good health. Some libraries in this study had Jurkat cell RNA spiked in.

This clonotype came up a few times. The chain has TRBV27 and TRBJ2-7; a possible D gene is TRBD2 (6 bases). Trimming stripped 2 bases from V and 3 bases from J, with 11 bases between. Germline V gives CDR1 MNHEY, CDR2 SMNVEV (reference sequence). The CDR3 contains 14 residues. CDR3 DNA: TGTGCCAGCAGTTTACTCACGGGAGTCTACGAGCAGTACTTC. This sequence encodes CASSLLTGVYEQYF.

In regard to this clonotype: This may come from a read error, since a much larger clone is one base off. The chain is built from TRBV20-1 and TRBJ1-5, with TRBD1 matching 7 bases. The CDR3 is made up of 14 amino acids. Unmatched junction bases numbered 4, after V lost 0 bases and J lost 5 bases. Germline CDR1 and CDR2: DFQATT and SNEGSKA (reference sequence). The CDR3 bases are TGCAGTGCTAGAGATCTAGGGGGCGATCAGCCCCAGCATTTT. Its translation is CSARDLGGDQPQHF.

This sequence joins TRBV6-5 and TRBJ2-7, with no clear D. The CDR3 totals 11 residues. V dropped 6 bases and J dropped 1 base, with 4 bases sitting between them. Germline-derived CDR1 and CDR2 are MNHEY and SVGAGI. For the CDR3, the DNA is TGTGCCAGCAGGGAATCCTACGAGCAGTACTTC. It yields the protein CASRESYEQYF.

The chain combines TRBV28 with TRBJ2-3; no clear D. The CDR3 spans 13 residues. V lost 6 bases to trimming and J lost 4 bases, with 11 bases between them. CDR1 is MDHEN and CDR2 is SYDVKM in the germline V gene. DNA of the CDR3: TGTGCCAGCAGCCCCGGGTTGGCAGATACGCAGTATTTT. Translating gives CASSPGLADTQYF.

As for this clonotype: One junction end does not reproduce the germline sequence, and a read error may be involved. V gene TRBV7-9 combines with J gene TRBJ2-7; D gene uncertain. CDR1 SEHNR and CDR2 FQNEAQ come from the germline V gene (reference sequence). The CDR3 length is 13 residues. The CDR3 is CASSPGWAYEQSF. In nucleotides, the CDR3 is TGTGCCAGCAGTCCCGGGTGGGCCTACGAGCAGTCCTTC.

Points on this clonotype: A much larger clonotype is one base distant, so this may be a read error. The CDR3 end shows no conserved phenylalanine or tryptophan, and so a read error is likely. The CDR3 here is CASRQVNTEAFS. The CDR3 bases are TGCGCCAGCAGACAGGTTAACACTGAAGCTTTCTCT. This chain connects TRBV5-1 to TRBJ1-1, with D perhaps TRBD1 (5 bases). From germline, CDR1 is SGHRS and CDR2 YFSETQ. CDR3 length: 12 residues. The V end lost 5 bases, the J end lost 2 bases, and 7 bases lay between the germline ends.

This chain links TRBV7-2 with TRBJ2-5, with 11 bases aligning to TRBD2. V shed 3 bases, J shed 0 bases, and the junction held 3 bases outside the gene matches. The CDR3 sequence is 16 residues long. CDR1 is SGHTA, CDR2 FQGNSA, per germline. The DNA for the CDR3 is TGTGCCAGCAGCTTTATGACTAGCGGGAACCAAGAGACCCAGTACTTC. Translating gives CASSFMTSGNQETQYF.

The CDR3 spells CSALRGKGDGETQYF. The CDR3 nucleotides read TGCAGCGCACTACGGGGCAAAGGCGATGGGGAGACCCAGTACTTC. This chain joins TRBV29-1 and TRBJ2-5; either TRBD1 or TRBD2 may supply D (5 bases each). Germline CDR1 is SQVTM and CDR2 is ANQGSEA. Between the trimmed V and J ends, which lost 7 bases and 5 bases, there was a span of 23 bases. The CDR3 contains 15 residues.

This clonotype has just a few counts. The junction and the germline gene differ at one end; a read error may be behind it. The V and J genes are TRBV18 and TRBJ2-3, with 8 bases fitting TRBD1. The CDR3 contains 17 residues. Germline CDR1 and CDR2: KGHSH and LQKENI. CDR3 amino acids: CASSPKRIDRGGDTLYF. The CDR3 DNA reads TGTGCCAGCTCACCCAAACGTATAGACAGGGGAGGAGATACGCTGTATTTT.

In its sample, this clonotype ranks as medium-sized. The chain links TRBV27 to TRBJ2-4, with TRBD1 as a possible D gene (5 bases). This CDR3 contains 14 residues. V gave up 6 bases and J gave up 6 bases, with 15 bases separating them. CDR1 is MNHEY and CDR2 is SMNVEV in the germline V gene (reference sequence). CDR3 nucleotide sequence: TGTGCCAGCAGCCTAACTGACAGTTTAAACATTCAGTACTTC. Amino acids: CASSLTDSLNIQYF.

There are a few counts of this clonotype. The gene calls are TRBV7-9 and TRBJ1-4, with TRBD1 matching 8 bases. The junction had 7 bases not matched to a gene; V was cut back by 5 bases and J by 8 bases. This CDR3 has 14 residues. The germline CDR1 and CDR2 sequences are SEHNR and FQNEAQ (reference sequence). Here the CDR3 DNA reads TGTGCCAGCAGCCCTCCAGGGGGCGCGGAAAAACTGTTTTTT. Translating it yields CASSPPGGAEKLFF.

This clonotype was seen a handful of times. This chain joins TRBV27 and TRBJ2-3; D is unclear. Germline V gene lookup returns CDR1 MNHEY and CDR2 SMNVEV (reference sequence). CDR3 length equals 15 residues. With 3 bases removed from V and 1 base from J, the gap between germline ends came to 11 bases. The CDR3 nucleotides read TGTGCCAGCAGTTTCTTGGCTAGTGGCACAGATACGCAGTATTTT. Its protein is CASSFLASGTDTQYF.

This clonotype has a single count. The V gene is TRBV27, the J gene TRBJ2-3; D is uncertain. The CDR3 is made up of 12 amino acids. Trimming took off 5 bases at V and 4 bases at J, with 7 bases between the two ends. Germline V gives CDR1 MNHEY, CDR2 SMNVEV (reference sequence). The CDR3 sequence is CASSIGADTQYF. CDR3 sequence (DNA): TGTGCCAGCAGTATCGGAGCAGATACGCAGTATTTT.

The V call is TRBV5-6, the J call TRBJ1-5; D is ambiguous. CDR3 length equals 14 residues. V was trimmed by 0 bases and J by 1 base, leaving 5 bases between them. CDR1 SGHDT and CDR2 YYEEEE come from the germline V gene. CDR3 DNA: TGTGCCAGCAGCTTGGAAGGGAGCAATCAGCCCCAGCATTTT. This codes for CASSLEGSNQPQHF.

Turning to this clonotype: This may come from a read error, since a much larger clone is one base off. The genes are TRBV7-2 and TRBJ2-5, with D maybe TRBD2 (6 bases). The germline gives CDR1 SGHTA, CDR2 FQGNSA. CDR3 length: 15 residues. V lost 1 base and J 5 bases, leaving 14 bases between the germline ends. DNA of the CDR3: TGTGCCAGCAGCTTAGTCCCGGGAGAGGTGGAGACCCAGTACTTC. Protein sequence: CASSLVPGEVETQYF.

V gene TRBV28 combines with J gene TRBJ2-2; D is unclear. Germline V CDR1 and CDR2: MDHEN, SYDVKM. Trimming cost V 7 bases and J 7 bases, with 13 bases left between them. The CDR3 contains 13 residues. CDR3 sequence reads: CASTPPWDGELFF. CDR3 nucleotides: TGTGCCAGCACCCCCCCTTGGGACGGGGAGCTGTTTTTT.

By share of the sample, this clonotype is medium-sized (0.01 to 0.1%). The rearrangement joins TRBV19 to TRBJ1-5; D is uncertain. Trimming shortened V by 3 bases and J by 3 bases, and 6 bases separated the two germline ends. CDR1 LNHDA and CDR2 SQIVND come from the germline V gene (reference sequence). The CDR3 covers 13 residues. CDR3 nucleotides: TGTGCCAGTAGTATTGAACTCAATCAGCCCCAGCATTTT. Protein sequence: CASSIELNQPQHF.